A single sample is the source of the 24 T cell receptor beta chains below, sequenced in a study of spatial heterogeneity in lung cancer. One entry per CDR3 protein results from TCRdb running MiXCR on the 5' RACE reads. In the table there are about 120,000 distinct CDR3 sequences, 10% to 15% of which are singletons. Indicated time point: blood at routine non-recurrence follow-up after resection. Without sorting, whole RNA was sequenced from tumor, nontumor lung or frozen PBMC. The specimen was PBMCs, collected at follow-up. These receptors were collected from a male donor with early-stage non-small cell lung cancer.

This clonotype came up a few times. The chain joins TRBV18 to TRBJ2-2; no reliable D call. The V and J ends lost 0 bases and 6 bases respectively, with 8 bases between them. The CDR3 runs to 14 residues. Germline CDR1 and CDR2: KGHSH and LQKENI. Here the CDR3 DNA reads TGTGCCAGCTCACCACCCTCCAGTCCCGGGGAGCTGTTTTTT. Protein product: CASSPPSSPGELFF.

The V gene is TRBV2, the J gene TRBJ1-1; D uncertain. CDR1 is SNHLY and CDR2 is FYNNEI in the germline V gene. The CDR3 length is 13 residues. Trimming pared 4 bases from V and 3 bases from J, leaving 9 bases between. CDR3 amino acids: CASSGREYTEAFF. The CDR3 DNA sequence: TGTGCCAGCAGTGGTAGGGAGTACACTGAAGCTTTCTTT.

This clonotype has a handful of counts. The chain uses TRBV12-3 or TRBV12-4 and TRBJ2-5; 7 bases are a match to TRBD2. This CDR3 region has 17 residues. Trimming took 4 bases from V and 5 from J; bases not matched to a gene: 16. The CDR3 bases are TGTGCCAGCAGTTCTCGAATTGCGACTAGCTTCATGGAGACCCAGTACTTC. Amino acids: CASSSRIATSFMETQYF.

The chain combines TRBV7-8 with TRBJ1-1, with D possibly TRBD1 on 6 matching bases. This CDR3 is built from 14 residues. V lost 1 base, J lost 0 bases, and 6 bases lay in between. Germline lookup yields CDR1 SGHVS and CDR2 FQNEAQ. The DNA of the CDR3 is TGTGCCAGCAGCTTAGGACAGGTGAACACTGAAGCTTTCTTT. It specifies CASSLGQVNTEAFF.

This clonotype was detected a few times. The chain uses TRBV28 and TRBJ2-5; D is unresolved. Looked up from germline, CDR1 is MDHEN and CDR2 is SYDVKM. The length of the CDR3 is 14 residues. The V gene lost 1 base and the J gene lost 1 base, with 7 bases spanning the gap. The CDR3 loop is CASSLSLSQETQYF. CDR3 DNA sequence: TGTGCCAGCAGTTTATCTCTTAGCCAAGAGACCCAGTACTTC.

Only a few counts were recorded for this clonotype. The V gene is TRBV30, the J gene TRBJ1-5; D is uncertain. CDR1 and CDR2 from the germline V gene are GTSNPN and SVGIG (reference sequence). The ends were cut back, 0 bases at V and 4 bases at J, with 7 bases in the middle. The CDR3 spans 13 residues. For the CDR3, the DNA is TGTGCCTGGAGTGTAGCAAGAAATCAGCCCCAGCATTTT. Protein product: CAWSVARNQPQHF.

This clonotype showed up just a few times. V gene TRBV5-1 combines with J gene TRBJ2-1, with D hard to call. V lost 5 bases, J lost 0 bases, and 12 bases lay in between. The germline V gene encodes CDR1 SGHRS and CDR2 YFSETQ. This CDR3 has 15 residues. CDR3 sequence reads: CASSFGSTSYNEQFF. CDR3 nucleotides: TGCGCCAGCAGTTTCGGGTCGACCTCCTACAATGAGCAGTTCTTC.

V gene TRBV3-1 combines with J gene TRBJ2-7; TRBD1 aligns across 11 bases. After removal of 3 bases from V and 2 bases from J, the junction contained 3 bases not matched to a gene. The length of the CDR3 is 15 residues. CDR1 is LGHDT and CDR2 is YNNKEL in the germline V gene (reference sequence). DNA of the CDR3: TGTGCCAGCAGCCATGGACAGGGGGCTGCCTACGAGCAGTACTTC. Encoded protein: CASSHGQGAAYEQYF.

In its sample, this clonotype was seen many times. The chain carries TRBV15 and TRBJ2-6, with D possibly being TRBD1 (5 bases). This CDR3 is built from 15 residues. Trimming pared 8 bases from V and 0 bases from J, leaving 11 bases between. Germline lookup yields CDR1 LNHNV and CDR2 YYDKDF (reference sequence). CDR3 nucleotides: TGTGCCACCTCCGGACACTCCTCTGGGGCCAACGTCCTGACTTTC. Translation: CATSGHSSGANVLTF.

This clonotype showed up many times. The chain employs TRBV5-1 and TRBJ1-1; 7 positions match TRBD1. This CDR3 is 18 amino acids long. Germline V CDR1 and CDR2: SGHRS, YFSETQ. The J segment lost 1 base and the V segment lost 1 base, leaving 13 bases of the junction unmatched. The CDR3: CASSLSSLRGSANTEAFF. The CDR3 DNA is TGCGCCAGCAGCTTGAGCTCCCTCAGGGGGAGCGCGAACACTGAAGCTTTCTTT. The whole variable domain, filled in from reference TRBV5-1 and TRBJ1-1, reads KAGVTQTPRYLIKTRGQQVTLSCSPISGHRSVSWYQQTPGQGLQFLFEYFSETQRNKGNFPGRFSGRQFSNSRSEMNVSTLELGDSALYLCASSLSSLRGSANTEAFFGQGTRLTVV.

This chain links TRBV5-4 with TRBJ2-1; D is perhaps TRBD2 (5 bases). Between the trimmed V and J ends, which lost 1 base and 5 bases, there was a span of 13 bases. The CDR3 totals 15 residues. Germline V CDR1 and CDR2: SGHNT, YYREEE (reference sequence). This CDR3 is CASSLFGVSNNEQFF. The CDR3 nucleotides read TGTGCCAGCAGCTTGTTCGGGGTATCGAACAATGAGCAGTTCTTC. Full variable domain (rest looked up from reference TRBV5-4 and TRBJ2-1): ETGVTQSPTHLIKTRGQQVTLRCSSQSGHNTVSWYQQALGQGPQFIFQYYREEENGRGNFPPRFSGLQFPNYSSELNVNALELDDSALYLCASSLFGVSNNEQFFGPGTRLTVL.

This clonotype has more than one count but fewer than ten. V and J are TRBV9 and TRBJ1-5; D possibly corresponds to TRBD1 (6 bases). The CDR3 runs to 17 residues. V was clipped by 0 bases and J by 1 base, with 14 bases between them. Germline CDR1 is SGDLS and CDR2 is YYNGEE. CDR3 coding DNA: TGTGCCAGCAGCGTAGACGCGGACAGTCTCAGCAATCAGCCCCAGCATTTT. Its protein is CASSVDADSLSNQPQHF.

CDR3 region: CASSLDPNQPQHF. The CDR3 DNA reads as TGTGCCAGCAGCTTGGACCCCAATCAGCCCCAGCATTTT. This chain connects TRBV9 to TRBJ1-5; no clear D. This CDR3 spans 13 amino acids. CDR1 and CDR2 from the germline V gene are SGDLS and YYNGEE. The V end lost 4 bases, the J end lost 3 bases, and 8 bases lay between the germline ends.

There are a few counts of this clonotype. The chain uses TRBV29-1 and TRBJ2-7; 10 nucleotides match TRBD1. Germline V gives CDR1 SQVTM, CDR2 ANQGSEA. Germline trimming cut 7 bases from V and 4 bases from J; bases unmatched to any gene: 7. The CDR3 totals 13 residues. The CDR3 here is CSAQSGQGYEQYF. The CDR3 nucleotides are TGCAGCGCCCAATCGGGACAGGGGTACGAGCAGTACTTC.

There are a few counts of this clonotype. The chain carries TRBV5-1 and TRBJ1-5, with D possibly matching TRBD1 (5 bases). This CDR3 is built from 15 residues. V was pared by 4 bases and J by 0 bases, with 11 bases between. The V gene's germline CDR1 is SGHRS and CDR2 YFSETQ. CDR3 DNA sequence: TGCGCCAGCAGCCCTGAGGGGCATAGCAATCAGCCCCAGCATTTT. Residues: CASSPEGHSNQPQHF.

This clonotype has ten or more counts. This chain connects TRBV20-1 to TRBJ2-2; the D is unclear. Germline CDR1 and CDR2: DFQATT and SNEGSKA (reference sequence). The CDR3 consists of 12 residues. Trimming removed 2 bases at V and 2 bases at J, with 3 bases between. This CDR3 is CSARLNTGELFF. In DNA form, the CDR3 reads TGCAGTGCTAGACTCAACACCGGGGAGCTGTTTTTT.

This sequence joins TRBV5-1 and TRBJ1-1; D is uncertain. This CDR3 spans 15 amino acids. Germline V CDR1 and CDR2: SGHRS, YFSETQ. V was trimmed by 0 bases and J by 4 bases, leaving 13 bases between them. The CDR3 coding sequence is TGCGCCAGCAGCTTGGAATCACCCGCGGGCACTGAAGCTTTCTTT. Encoded protein: CASSLESPAGTEAFF. The full variable domain, completed using reference TRBV5-1 and TRBJ1-1, is KAGVTQTPRYLIKTRGQQVTLSCSPISGHRSVSWYQQTPGQGLQFLFEYFSETQRNKGNFPGRFSGRQFSNSRSEMNVSTLELGDSALYLCASSLESPAGTEAFFGQGTRLTVV.

CDR3 in DNA: TGCGCCAGCAGCTTGGCCGGTTGGGGGAATTCACCCCTCCACTTT. It yields the protein CASSLAGWGNSPLHF. This chain joins TRBV5-1 and TRBJ1-6, with a possible D match to TRBD1 (5 bases). CDR1 and CDR2 from the germline V gene are SGHRS and YFSETQ. The CDR3 is made up of 15 amino acids. V was clipped by 0 bases and J by 7 bases, with 11 bases between them.

This clonotype has a count of ten or more. CDR3 protein: CASSKDGAGTDTQYF. CDR3 DNA: TGTGCCAGCAGCAAAGATGGAGCTGGCACAGATACGCAGTATTTT. The chain joins TRBV6-5 to TRBJ2-3; D remains unclear. Germline loops: CDR1 MNHEY, CDR2 SVGAGI. V was trimmed by 6 bases and J by 1 base, leaving 14 bases between them. The CDR3 is 15 amino acids.

In its sample, this clonotype was seen many times. This rearrangement joins TRBV20-1 to TRBJ2-7, with 8 bases that match TRBD1. This CDR3 comprises 14 residues. The junction had 11 bases not matched to a gene; V was cut back by 4 bases and J by 6 bases. CDR1 is DFQATT and CDR2 is SNEGSKA in the germline V gene (reference sequence). CDR3 coding DNA: TGCAGTGCTATAACACAGGGGGAGTTAGGCGAGCAGTACTTC. Amino acid sequence: CSAITQGELGEQYF.

This clonotype was detected many times. The gene calls are TRBV10-3 and TRBJ2-7; 7 bases fit TRBD1. Germline assignment: CDR1 ENHRY and CDR2 SYGVKD. Trimming took 4 bases from V and 3 from J; bases not matched to a gene: 6. The CDR3 sequence is 14 residues long. CDR3 amino acids: CAISAGAGGYEQYF. CDR3 bases: TGTGCCATCAGTGCAGGAGCAGGGGGCTACGAGCAGTACTTC.

This clonotype was seen a handful of times. The chain employs TRBV13 and TRBJ2-2; D remains ambiguous. Germline V lookup: CDR1 PRHDT, CDR2 FYEKMQ (reference sequence). The CDR3 covers 13 residues. V lost 9 bases and J 8 bases, leaving 16 bases between the germline ends. CDR3 bases: TGTGCCAGTTGTCCCGTTCCTTCGGGGGAGCTGTTTTTT. This gives the protein CASCPVPSGELFF.

The chain employs TRBV11-3 and TRBJ1-6; 7 positions match TRBD1. V trimming: 4 bases; J trimming: 9 bases; junction bases outside the gene matches: 9. Germline V gives CDR1 SGHNT, CDR2 YENEEA. This CDR3 is built from 15 residues. CDR3 sequence: CASSSRTGESSPLHF. The CDR3 region has the DNA TGTGCCAGCAGCTCCAGGACAGGAGAGAGTTCACCCCTCCACTTT.

Only a few counts were recorded for this clonotype. The CDR3 here is CASSYSSSILESYEQYF. The CDR3 nucleotides are TGTGCCAGCAGTTACTCTTCTAGCATCCTCGAGTCTTACGAGCAGTACTTC. The chain carries TRBV6-5 and TRBJ2-7; D is perhaps TRBD2 (5 bases). The V gene lost 0 bases and the J gene lost 4 bases, with 19 bases spanning the gap. CDR1 is MNHEY and CDR2 is SVGAGI in the germline V gene. The CDR3 has 17 residues.